What follows is one T cell receptor beta chain and its context. The clone's antigen remains unknown. Base quality data are lacking; no much larger clone is found one base away. This record belongs to a study of radiotherapy plus CTLA-4 blockade in lung cancer (dated by TCRdb to the late 2010s). Some background on the complete study: Objective responses occurred in around 20% of enrolled patients, and under 40% achieved disease control. The paper as a whole reports these results and caveats: Early dynamic changes in blood T cell clones, together with increased serum interferon-beta after radiation, were reported as the strongest predictors of response. After treatment with radiotherapy and ipilimumab, TCR clones that came from tumors expanded in the peripheral blood.

The study tested focal radiation therapy combined with CTLA-4 blockade (ipilimumab) in patients with chemo-refractory metastatic non-small-cell lung cancer. In the germline V gene, CDR1 corresponds to LGHNA and CDR2 to YNFKEQ. The trim is 4 bases for V and 7 bases for J, with a gap of 19 bases between the germline ends. There are 16 amino acids in the CDR3, from cysteine to phenylalanine inclusive. The CDR3 DNA has 48 bases and is translated from base 1. The protocol used for the library was the immunoSEQ multiplex PCR assay. Sourced from immuneACCESS, this table was stored by TCRdb with only in-frame sequences that have V and J called. A share of the clones is absent; for the studies checked, an unresolved V gene accounts for under half, and the remainder has no known explanation. Within this sample are about 50,000 clones, with around four fifths of them counted one time only. Jointly, the top ten make up 4% to 5% of the sample.

The chain couples TRBV4-2 to TRBJ1-4, and perhaps TRBD1 as D gene, on 5 matching bases. The material sequenced was peripheral blood, taken from a patient treated with radiotherapy plus ipilimumab. This receptor was identified in a human donor with non-small cell lung cancer whose response to radiotherapy plus ipilimumab could not be evaluated. The CDR3: CASSRRGDGILEKLFF. In nucleotides, the sequence is TGTGCCAGCAGCCGGCGCGGGGACGGGATCCTTGAAAAACTGTTTTTT.